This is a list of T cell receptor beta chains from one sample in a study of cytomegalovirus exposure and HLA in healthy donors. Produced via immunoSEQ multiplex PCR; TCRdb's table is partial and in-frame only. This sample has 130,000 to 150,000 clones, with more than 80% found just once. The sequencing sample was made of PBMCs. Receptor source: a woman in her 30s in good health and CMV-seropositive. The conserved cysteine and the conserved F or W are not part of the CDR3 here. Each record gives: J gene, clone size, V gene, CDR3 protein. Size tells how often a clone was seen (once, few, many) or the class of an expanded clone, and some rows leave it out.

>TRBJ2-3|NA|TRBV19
ASSIVQDTQY
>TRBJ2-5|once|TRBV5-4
AITATKTQY
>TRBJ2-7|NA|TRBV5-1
ASSRGGSATYEQY
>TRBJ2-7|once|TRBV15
ATSSGDRAYEQY
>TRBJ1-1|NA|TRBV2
ASGELSQTEAF
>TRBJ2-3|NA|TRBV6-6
ASSYVGGPDTQY
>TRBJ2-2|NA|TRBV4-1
ASSQEHQFSGELF
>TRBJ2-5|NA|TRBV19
ASSPTGWSQY
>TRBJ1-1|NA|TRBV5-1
ASSRSRIGPGTEAF
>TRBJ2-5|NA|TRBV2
ASSEGTEKETQY
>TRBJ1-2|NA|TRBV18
ASSQRTGASYGYT
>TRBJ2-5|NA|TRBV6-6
ASSYVGEAGETQY
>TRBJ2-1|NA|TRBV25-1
ASSFRTSGGGNEQF
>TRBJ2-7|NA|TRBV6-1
ASSEPGPGGYEQY
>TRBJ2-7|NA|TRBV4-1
ASSQGSGVAYEQY
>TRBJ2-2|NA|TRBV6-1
ASRVDSANTGELF
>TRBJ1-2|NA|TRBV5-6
ASSAGLRYT
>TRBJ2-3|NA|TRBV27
ASSYRGPGSDTQY
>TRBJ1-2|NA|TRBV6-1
ASSGRTGPDRGRYGYT
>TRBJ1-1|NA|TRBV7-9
ASSYRQGTEAF
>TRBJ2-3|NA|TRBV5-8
ASSAGQGYPDTQY
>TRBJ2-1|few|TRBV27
ASRLTGISPYNEQF
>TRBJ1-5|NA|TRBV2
ASSRRTFPDQPQH
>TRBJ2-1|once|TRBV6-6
ASSNSGSGSYNEQF
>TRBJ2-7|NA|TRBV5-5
ASSFPSVPGQGRGSYEQY
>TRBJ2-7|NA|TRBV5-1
ASSAGLADPSYEQY
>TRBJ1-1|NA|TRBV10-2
ASSERSVMNTEAF
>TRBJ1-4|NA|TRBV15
ATSRDGSATNEKLF
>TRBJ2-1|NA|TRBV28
ASSSTDRQF
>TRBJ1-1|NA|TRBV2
ASSLDRVSEAF
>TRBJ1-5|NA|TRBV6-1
ASSEAAGPRQPQH
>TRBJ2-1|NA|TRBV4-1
ASSQGTGYYNEQF
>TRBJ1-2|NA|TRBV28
ASRPQGNYGYT
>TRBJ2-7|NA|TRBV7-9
ASSPDRAPYEQY
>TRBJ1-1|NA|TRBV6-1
ASRGLGGKNTEAF
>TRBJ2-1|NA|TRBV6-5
ASSYSTSGSDEQF